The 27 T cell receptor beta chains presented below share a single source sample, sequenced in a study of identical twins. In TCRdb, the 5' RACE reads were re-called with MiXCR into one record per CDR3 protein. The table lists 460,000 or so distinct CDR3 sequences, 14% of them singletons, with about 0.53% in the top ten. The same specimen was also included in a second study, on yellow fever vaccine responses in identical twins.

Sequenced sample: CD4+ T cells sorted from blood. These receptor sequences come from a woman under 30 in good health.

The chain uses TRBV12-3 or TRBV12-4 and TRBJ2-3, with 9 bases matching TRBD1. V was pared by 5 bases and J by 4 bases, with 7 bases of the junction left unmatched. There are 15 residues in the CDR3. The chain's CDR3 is CASSRTGGGADTQYF. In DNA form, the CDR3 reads TGTGCCAGCAGTCGAACAGGGGGCGGTGCAGATACGCAGTATTTT.

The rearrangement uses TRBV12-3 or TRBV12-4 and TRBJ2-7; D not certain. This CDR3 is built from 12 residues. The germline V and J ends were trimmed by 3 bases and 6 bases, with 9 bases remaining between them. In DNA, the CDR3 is TGTGCCAGCAGTTTCGAGTATAGCGAGCAGTACTTC. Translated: CASSFEYSEQYF.

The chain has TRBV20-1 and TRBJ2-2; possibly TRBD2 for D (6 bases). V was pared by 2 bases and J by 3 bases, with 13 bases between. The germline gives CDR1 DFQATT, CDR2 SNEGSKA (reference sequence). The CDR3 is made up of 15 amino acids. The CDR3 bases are TGCAGTGCTAGAAAGGCGGGGAGGTACACCGGGGAGCTGTTTTTT. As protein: CSARKAGRYTGELFF.

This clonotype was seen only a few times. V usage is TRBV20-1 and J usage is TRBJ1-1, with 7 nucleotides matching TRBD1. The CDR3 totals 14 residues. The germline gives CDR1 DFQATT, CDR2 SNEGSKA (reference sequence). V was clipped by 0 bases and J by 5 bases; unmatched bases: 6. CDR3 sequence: CSARDRQGTTEAFF. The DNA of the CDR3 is TGCAGTGCTAGAGATCGACAGGGTACGACTGAAGCTTTCTTT.

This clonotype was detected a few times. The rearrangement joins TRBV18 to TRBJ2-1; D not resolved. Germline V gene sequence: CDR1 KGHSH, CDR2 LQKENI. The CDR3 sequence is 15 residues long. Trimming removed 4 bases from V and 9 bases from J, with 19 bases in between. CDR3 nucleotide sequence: TGTGCCAGCTCACAATACCGGACGGCCAGTGGTGAGCAGTTCTTC. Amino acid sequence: CASSQYRTASGEQFF.

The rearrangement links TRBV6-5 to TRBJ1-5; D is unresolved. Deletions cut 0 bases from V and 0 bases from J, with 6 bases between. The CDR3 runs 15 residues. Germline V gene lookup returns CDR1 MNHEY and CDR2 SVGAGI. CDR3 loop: CASSYSRNSNQPQHF. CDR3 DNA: TGTGCCAGCAGTTACTCCCGGAATAGCAATCAGCCCCAGCATTTT.

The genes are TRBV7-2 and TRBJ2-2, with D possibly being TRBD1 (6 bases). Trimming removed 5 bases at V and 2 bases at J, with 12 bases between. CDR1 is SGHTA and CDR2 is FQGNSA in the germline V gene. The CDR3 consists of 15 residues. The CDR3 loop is CASSQGTLNTGELFF. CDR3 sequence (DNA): TGTGCCAGCAGCCAAGGGACACTTAACACCGGGGAGCTGTTTTTT.

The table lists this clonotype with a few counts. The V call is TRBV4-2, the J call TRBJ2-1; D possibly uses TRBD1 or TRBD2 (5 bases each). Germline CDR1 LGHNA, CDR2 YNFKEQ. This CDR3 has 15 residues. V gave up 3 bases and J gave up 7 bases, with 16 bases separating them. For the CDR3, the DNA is TGTGCCAGCAGCCAGGACTCGACCAGGGTAAATGAGCAGTTCTTC. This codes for CASSQDSTRVNEQFF.

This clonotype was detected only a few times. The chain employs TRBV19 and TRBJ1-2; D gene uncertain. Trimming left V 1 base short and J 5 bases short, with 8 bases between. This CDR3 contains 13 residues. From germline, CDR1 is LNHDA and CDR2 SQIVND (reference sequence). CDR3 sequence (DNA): TGTGCCAGTAGTATAGGAGGAGGGTATGGCTACACCTTC. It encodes CASSIGGGYGYTF.

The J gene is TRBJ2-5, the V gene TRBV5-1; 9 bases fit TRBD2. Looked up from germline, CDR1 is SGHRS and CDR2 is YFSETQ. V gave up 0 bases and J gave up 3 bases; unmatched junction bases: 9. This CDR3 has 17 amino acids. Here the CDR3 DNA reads TGCGCCAGCAGCTTGGGGCAGCGGGGGGTTTTAAAAGAGACCCAGTACTTC. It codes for CASSLGQRGVLKETQYF.

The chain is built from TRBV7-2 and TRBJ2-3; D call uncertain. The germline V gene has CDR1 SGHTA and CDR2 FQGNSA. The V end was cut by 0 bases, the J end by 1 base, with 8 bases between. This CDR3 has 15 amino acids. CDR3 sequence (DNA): TGTGCCAGCAGCTTAGCGCTACAGCGCACAGATACGCAGTATTTT. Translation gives CASSLALQRTDTQYF.

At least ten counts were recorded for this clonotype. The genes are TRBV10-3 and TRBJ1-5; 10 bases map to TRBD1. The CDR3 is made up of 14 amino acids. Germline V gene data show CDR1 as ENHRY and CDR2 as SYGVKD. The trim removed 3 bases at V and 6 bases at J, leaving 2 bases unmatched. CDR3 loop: CAISDDRGRQPQHF. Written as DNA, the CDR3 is TGTGCCATCAGTGATGACAGGGGGCGTCAGCCCCAGCATTTT.

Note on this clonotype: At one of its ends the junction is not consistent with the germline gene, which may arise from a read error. CDR3 sequence (DNA): TGCGCCGGCAGCCGGGACCGTAGCTCCTACAATGAGCAGTTCTTC. Translation gives CAGSRDRSSYNEQFF. The chain uses TRBV5-1 and TRBJ2-1; the D gene could be TRBD1 or TRBD2 (5 bases each). Germline V lookup: CDR1 SGHRS, CDR2 YFSETQ. CDR3 length: 15 amino acids.

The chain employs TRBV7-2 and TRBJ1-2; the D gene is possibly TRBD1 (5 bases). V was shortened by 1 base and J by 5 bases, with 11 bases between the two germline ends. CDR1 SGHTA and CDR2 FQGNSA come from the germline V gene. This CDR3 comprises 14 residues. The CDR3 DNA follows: TGTGCCAGCAGCTTAGGTCAGGGAGAATATGGCTACACCTTC. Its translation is CASSLGQGEYGYTF.

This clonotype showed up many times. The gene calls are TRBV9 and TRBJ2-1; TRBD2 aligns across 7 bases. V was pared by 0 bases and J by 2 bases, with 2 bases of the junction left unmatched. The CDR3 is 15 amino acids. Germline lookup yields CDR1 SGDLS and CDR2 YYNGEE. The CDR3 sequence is CASSVGAGAYNEQFF. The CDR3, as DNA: TGTGCCAGCAGCGTAGGGGCGGGGGCCTACAATGAGCAGTTCTTC. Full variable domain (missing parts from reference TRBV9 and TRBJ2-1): DSGVTQTPKHLITATGQRVTLRCSPRSGDLSVYWYQQSLDQGLQFLIQYYNGEERAKGNILERFSAQQFPDLHSELNLSSLELGDSALYFCASSVGAGAYNEQFFGPGTRLTVL.

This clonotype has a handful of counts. The CDR3 region has the DNA TGTGCCAGCAGCTTGGTAGCGGGAGGGTTTGACGAGCAGTACTTC. Protein sequence: CASSLVAGGFDEQYF. The V call is TRBV7-2, the J call TRBJ2-7; 11 bases are a match to TRBD2. Losses at the gene ends were 3 bases for V and 5 bases for J; bases not matched to a gene: 6. Germline CDR1 and CDR2: SGHTA and FQGNSA. The CDR3 is 15 residues long. Looking up the rest from reference TRBV7-2 and TRBJ2-7 gives the full variable domain: GAGVSQSPSNKVTEKGKDVELRCDPISGHTALYWYRQSLGQGLEFLIYFQGNSAPDKSGLPSDRFSAERTGGSVSTLTIQRTQQEDSAVYLCASSLVAGGFDEQYFGPGTRLTVT.

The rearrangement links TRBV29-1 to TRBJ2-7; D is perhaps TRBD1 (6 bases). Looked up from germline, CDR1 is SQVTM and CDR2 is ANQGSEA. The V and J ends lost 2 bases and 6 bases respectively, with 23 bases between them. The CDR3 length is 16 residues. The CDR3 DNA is TGCAGCGTTGAAAGATGGACGCTACAGGGAAAGGGCGAGCAGTACTTC. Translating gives CSVERWTLQGKGEQYF.

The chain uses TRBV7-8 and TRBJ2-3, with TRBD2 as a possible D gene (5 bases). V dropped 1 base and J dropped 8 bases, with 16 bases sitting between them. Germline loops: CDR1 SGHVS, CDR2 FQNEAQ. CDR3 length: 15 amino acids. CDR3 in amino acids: CASSLGSKERGTQYF. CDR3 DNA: TGTGCCAGCAGCTTAGGGTCGAAGGAACGGGGTACGCAGTATTTT.

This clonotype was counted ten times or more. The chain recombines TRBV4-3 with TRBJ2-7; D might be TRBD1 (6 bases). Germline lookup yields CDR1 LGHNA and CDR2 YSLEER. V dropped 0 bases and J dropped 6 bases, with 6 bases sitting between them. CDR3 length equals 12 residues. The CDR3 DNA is TGCGCCAGCAGCCAAGAAGGGGGCGAGCAGTACTTC. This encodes CASSQEGGEQYF.

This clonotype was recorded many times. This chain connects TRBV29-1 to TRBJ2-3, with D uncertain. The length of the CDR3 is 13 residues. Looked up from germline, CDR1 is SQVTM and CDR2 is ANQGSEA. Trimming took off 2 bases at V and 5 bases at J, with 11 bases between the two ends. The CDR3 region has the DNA TGCAGCGTTGAAAAACAGTGGGGAGATACGCAGTATTTT. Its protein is CSVEKQWGDTQYF.

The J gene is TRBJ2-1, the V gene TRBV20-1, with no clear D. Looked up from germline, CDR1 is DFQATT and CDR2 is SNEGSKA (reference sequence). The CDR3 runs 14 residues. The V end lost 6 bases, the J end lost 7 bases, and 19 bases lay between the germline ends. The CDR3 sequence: CSAPKRSFGNEQFF. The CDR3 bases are TGCAGTGCCCCTAAAAGGAGTTTCGGGAATGAGCAGTTCTTC.

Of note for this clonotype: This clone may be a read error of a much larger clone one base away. The CDR3 bases are TGTGCCAGCACTAGCGGGGGCTACGAGCAGTACTTC. As protein: CASTSGGYEQYF. This chain links TRBV7-8 with TRBJ2-7; 10 nucleotides match TRBD2. The germline V gene has CDR1 SGHVS and CDR2 FQNEAQ. The CDR3 spans 12 residues. Losses at the gene ends were 7 bases for V and 3 bases for J; bases not matched to a gene: 0.

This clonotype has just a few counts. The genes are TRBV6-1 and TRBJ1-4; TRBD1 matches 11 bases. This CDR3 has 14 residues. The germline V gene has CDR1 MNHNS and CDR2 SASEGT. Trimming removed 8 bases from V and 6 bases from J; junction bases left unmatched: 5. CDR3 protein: CASSPGQGDEKLFF. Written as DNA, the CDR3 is TGTGCCAGCTCTCCGGGACAGGGGGATGAAAAACTGTTTTTT.

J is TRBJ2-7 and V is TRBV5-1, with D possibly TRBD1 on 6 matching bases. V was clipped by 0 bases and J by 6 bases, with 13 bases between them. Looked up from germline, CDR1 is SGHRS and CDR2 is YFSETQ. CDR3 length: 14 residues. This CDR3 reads CASSLGRTAPEQYF. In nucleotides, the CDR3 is TGCGCCAGCAGCTTGGGCCGGACAGCTCCCGAGCAGTACTTC.

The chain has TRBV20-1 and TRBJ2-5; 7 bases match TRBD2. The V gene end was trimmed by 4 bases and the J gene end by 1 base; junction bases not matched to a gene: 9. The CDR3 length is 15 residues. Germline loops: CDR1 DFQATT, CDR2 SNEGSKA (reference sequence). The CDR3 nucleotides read TGCAGTGCTAAGGTGGGAGCGGGGCGCCAAGAGACCCAGTACTTC. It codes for CSAKVGAGRQETQYF.

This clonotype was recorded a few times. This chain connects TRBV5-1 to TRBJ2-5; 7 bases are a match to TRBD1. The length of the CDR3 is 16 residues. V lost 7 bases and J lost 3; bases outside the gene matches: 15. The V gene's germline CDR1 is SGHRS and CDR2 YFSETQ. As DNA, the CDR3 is TGCGCCAGCTCGTCGGGACAGACCCAAAAAGAAGAGACCCAGTACTTC. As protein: CASSSGQTQKEETQYF.

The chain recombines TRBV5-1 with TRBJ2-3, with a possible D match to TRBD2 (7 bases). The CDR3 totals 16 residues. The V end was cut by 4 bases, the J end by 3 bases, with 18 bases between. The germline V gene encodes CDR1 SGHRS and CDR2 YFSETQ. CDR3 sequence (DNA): TGCGCCAGCAGCCCCCCGGAGGGGGGGAGGACAGATACGCAGTATTTT. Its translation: CASSPPEGGRTDTQYF.